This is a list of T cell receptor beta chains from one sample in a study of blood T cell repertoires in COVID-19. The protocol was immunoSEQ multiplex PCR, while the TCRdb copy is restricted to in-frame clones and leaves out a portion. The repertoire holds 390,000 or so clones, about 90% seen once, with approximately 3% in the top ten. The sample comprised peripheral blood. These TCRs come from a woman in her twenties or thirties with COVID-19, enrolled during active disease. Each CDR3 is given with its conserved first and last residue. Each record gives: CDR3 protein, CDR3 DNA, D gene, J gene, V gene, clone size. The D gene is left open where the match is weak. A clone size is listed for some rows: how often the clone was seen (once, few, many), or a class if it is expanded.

CDR3 protein: CASSQASSREGTEAFF; CDR3 DNA: TGCGCCAGCAGCCAAGCATCCTCCCGGGAGGGCACTGAAGCTTTCTTT; D gene: NA; J gene: TRBJ1-1; V gene: TRBV4-1; clone size: NA
CDR3 protein: CASRGDRGGQPQHF; CDR3 DNA: TGTGCCAGCAGAGGAGACAGGGGTGGACAGCCCCAGCATTTT; D gene: TRBD1; J gene: TRBJ1-5; V gene: TRBV2; clone size: NA
CDR3 protein: CASTNRGGNEQFF; CDR3 DNA: TGTGCCAGCACAAACCGGGGGGGAAATGAGCAGTTCTTC; D gene: TRBD2; J gene: TRBJ2-1; V gene: TRBV28; clone size: NA
CDR3 protein: CASSFNRVLGEQFF; CDR3 DNA: TGTGCCAGCAGCTTCAACAGGGTCCTGGGGGAGCAGTTCTTC; D gene: NA; J gene: TRBJ2-1; V gene: TRBV7-2; clone size: NA
CDR3 protein: CASSFPKGRGRRTGELFF; CDR3 DNA: TGTGCCAGCAGCTTCCCCAAGGGGAGGGGGAGGCGCACCGGGGAGCTGTTTTTT; D gene: NA; J gene: TRBJ2-2; V gene: TRBV11-2; clone size: NA
CDR3 protein: CASSLGSSNNEQFF; CDR3 DNA: TGTGCCAGCAGCTTGGGTAGCTCGAACAATGAGCAGTTCTTC; D gene: NA; J gene: TRBJ2-1; V gene: TRBV5-4; clone size: NA
CDR3 protein: CASRPLAGEETQYF; CDR3 DNA: TGTGCCAGCAGACCTCTAGCGGGGGAAGAGACCCAGTACTTC; D gene: TRBD2; J gene: TRBJ2-5; V gene: TRBV6-5; clone size: NA
CDR3 protein: CASSQEVPSGRGETQYF; CDR3 DNA: TGTGCCAGCAGCCAAGAGGTTCCTAGCGGGAGGGGGGAGACCCAGTACTTC; D gene: TRBD2; J gene: TRBJ2-5; V gene: TRBV3-1/TRBV3-2; clone size: once
CDR3 protein: CASGQLSSYNSPLHF; CDR3 DNA: TGTGCCAGCGGGCAGCTAAGCTCCTATAATTCACCCCTCCACTTT; D gene: NA; J gene: TRBJ1-6; V gene: TRBV3-1/TRBV3-2; clone size: NA
CDR3 protein: CASSQVPSSYNSPLHF; CDR3 DNA: TGCGCCAGCAGCCAAGTCCCGAGCTCCTATAATTCACCCCTCCACTTT; D gene: NA; J gene: TRBJ1-6; V gene: TRBV4-1; clone size: NA
CDR3 protein: CASSPQGGDQPQHF; CDR3 DNA: TGTGCCAGCTCACCTCAAGGGGGCGATCAGCCCCAGCATTTT; D gene: TRBD1; J gene: TRBJ1-5; V gene: TRBV18; clone size: NA
CDR3 protein: CAISESGRASYEQYF; CDR3 DNA: TGTGCCATCAGTGAGTCGGGGAGGGCCTCCTACGAGCAGTACTTC; D gene: TRBD2; J gene: TRBJ2-7; V gene: TRBV10-3; clone size: NA
CDR3 protein: CASSSTGGYEKLFF; CDR3 DNA: TGTGCCAGCAGTTCAACAGGGGGTTATGAAAAACTGTTTTTT; D gene: TRBD1; J gene: TRBJ1-4; V gene: TRBV28; clone size: NA
CDR3 protein: CATTRLNEQFF; CDR3 DNA: TGTGCCACCACGAGGCTGAATGAGCAGTTCTTC; D gene: NA; J gene: TRBJ2-1; V gene: TRBV6-5; clone size: NA
CDR3 protein: CASSLGKNQPQHF; CDR3 DNA: TGTGCCAGCAGCTTAGGTAAAAATCAGCCCCAGCATTTT; D gene: NA; J gene: TRBJ1-5; V gene: TRBV7-2; clone size: NA
CDR3 protein: CASSLSFPGPEQYF; CDR3 DNA: TGTGCCAGCAGTTTATCGTTTCCGGGTCCCGAGCAGTACTTC; D gene: NA; J gene: TRBJ2-7; V gene: TRBV27; clone size: NA
CDR3 protein: CASSPWGAGGYTEQFF; CDR3 DNA: TGCGCCAGCAGCCCCTGGGGAGCGGGGGGGTACACTGAGCAGTTCTTC; D gene: TRBD2; J gene: TRBJ2-1; V gene: TRBV5-1; clone size: NA
CDR3 protein: CATGIDSSYNEQFF; CDR3 DNA: TGTGCCACAGGTATCGATAGCTCCTACAATGAGCAGTTCTTC; D gene: NA; J gene: TRBJ2-1; V gene: TRBV2; clone size: NA
CDR3 protein: CASSLVGGERADTQYF; CDR3 DNA: TGTGCCAGCAGCTTAGTGGGCGGGGAAAGGGCAGATACGCAGTATTTT; D gene: NA; J gene: TRBJ2-3; V gene: TRBV7-2; clone size: NA
CDR3 protein: CASSLKGRVYEQYF; CDR3 DNA: TGTGCCAGCAGTTTAAAGGGGAGGGTCTACGAGCAGTACTTC; D gene: TRBD2; J gene: TRBJ2-7; V gene: TRBV27; clone size: NA
CDR3 protein: CASSLAGGPRETQYF; CDR3 DNA: TGTGCCAGCAGCTTAGCGGGGGGGCCGCGAGAGACCCAGTACTTC; D gene: NA; J gene: TRBJ2-5; V gene: TRBV7-2; clone size: once
CDR3 protein: CASSQVLAGDEQYF; CDR3 DNA: TGCGCCAGCAGCCAAGTCCTAGCGGGGGACGAGCAGTACTTC; D gene: TRBD2; J gene: TRBJ2-7; V gene: TRBV4-1; clone size: NA
CDR3 protein: CASSPVGGGVMNTEAFF; CDR3 DNA: TGTGCCAGCAGCCCCGTTGGGGGGGGCGTCATGAACACTGAAGCTTTCTTT; D gene: NA; J gene: TRBJ1-1; V gene: TRBV14; clone size: NA
CDR3 protein: CASSQEVSGGYEQYF; CDR3 DNA: TGCGCCAGCAGCCAAGAGGTTAGCGGGGGCTACGAGCAGTACTTC; D gene: TRBD2; J gene: TRBJ2-7; V gene: TRBV4-3; clone size: NA
CDR3 protein: CASTGTGGHEQYF; CDR3 DNA: TGTGCCAGTACCGGGACAGGGGGCCACGAGCAGTACTTC; D gene: TRBD1; J gene: TRBJ2-7; V gene: TRBV19; clone size: NA
CDR3 protein: CASRARTGVNTEAFF; CDR3 DNA: TGTGCCAGCAGAGCGCGGACAGGAGTGAACACTGAAGCTTTCTTT; D gene: TRBD1; J gene: TRBJ1-1; V gene: TRBV2; clone size: NA
CDR3 protein: CASSLVGAGNTIYF; CDR3 DNA: TGCGCCAGCAGCTTGGTAGGGGCTGGAAACACCATATATTTT; D gene: NA; J gene: TRBJ1-3; V gene: TRBV5-1; clone size: NA
CDR3 protein: CASSQGAETQYF; CDR3 DNA: TGTGCCAGCAGCCAAGGGGCCGAGACCCAGTACTTC; D gene: NA; J gene: TRBJ2-5; V gene: TRBV5-6; clone size: NA
CDR3 protein: CSGGRAYEQYF; CDR3 DNA: TGCAGTGGGGGCAGGGCCTACGAGCAGTACTTC; D gene: NA; J gene: TRBJ2-7; V gene: TRBV20-1; clone size: NA
CDR3 protein: CASSSRDFRPFHNEQFF; CDR3 DNA: TGTGCCAGCAGCTCTAGGGACTTCCGTCCCTTCCACAATGAGCAGTTCTTC; D gene: NA; J gene: TRBJ2-1; V gene: TRBV7-2; clone size: NA
CDR3 protein: CASSSSRGNTEAFF; CDR3 DNA: TGTGCCAGCAGCTCCTCCAGGGGGAACACTGAAGCTTTCTTT; D gene: NA; J gene: TRBJ1-1; V gene: TRBV7-9; clone size: few
CDR3 protein: CASSVRRGTEAFF; CDR3 DNA: TGTGCCAGCAGTGTACGGAGGGGCACTGAAGCTTTCTTT; D gene: NA; J gene: TRBJ1-1; V gene: TRBV25-1; clone size: NA
CDR3 protein: CASLRLAGGTDTQYF; CDR3 DNA: TGTGCCAGCCTCCGACTAGCGGGAGGTACAGATACGCAGTATTTT; D gene: TRBD2; J gene: TRBJ2-3; V gene: TRBV27; clone size: NA
CDR3 protein: CASSFSSGYTDTQYF; CDR3 DNA: TGTGCCAGCAGCTTTTCTAGCGGGTACACAGATACGCAGTATTTT; D gene: TRBD2; J gene: TRBJ2-3; V gene: TRBV5-8; clone size: NA
CDR3 protein: CASSSRTGTASTDTQYF; CDR3 DNA: TGTGCCAGCAGTTCTCGGACGGGGACAGCTAGCACAGATACGCAGTATTTT; D gene: TRBD1; J gene: TRBJ2-3; V gene: TRBV11-3; clone size: NA
CDR3 protein: CASKPGQGAFGYTF; CDR3 DNA: TGTGCCAGTAAACCCGGACAGGGGGCATTTGGCTACACCTTC; D gene: TRBD1; J gene: TRBJ1-2; V gene: TRBV19; clone size: NA
CDR3 protein: CASSQDGDSHTDTQYF; CDR3 DNA: TGCGCCAGCAGCCAAGATGGGGACTCCCACACAGATACGCAGTATTTT; D gene: NA; J gene: TRBJ2-3; V gene: TRBV4-3; clone size: NA
CDR3 protein: CASSLRTGNYGYTF; CDR3 DNA: TGTGCCAGCAGCCTACGGACAGGGAACTATGGCTACACCTTC; D gene: NA; J gene: TRBJ1-2; V gene: TRBV12-1; clone size: NA
CDR3 protein: CASRQTGGYGYTF; CDR3 DNA: TGTGCCAGCAGACAGACAGGGGGCTATGGCTACACCTTC; D gene: TRBD1; J gene: TRBJ1-2; V gene: TRBV5-8; clone size: NA
CDR3 protein: CASSYQTGTGELFF; CDR3 DNA: TGTGCCAGCAGTTACCAGACAGGGACCGGGGAGCTGTTTTTT; D gene: TRBD1; J gene: TRBJ2-2; V gene: TRBV6-5; clone size: NA
CDR3 protein: CASSPLAGVFGTQYF; CDR3 DNA: TGTGCCAGCAGTCCACTAGCGGGAGTTTTTGGGACCCAGTACTTC; D gene: TRBD2; J gene: TRBJ2-5; V gene: TRBV6-2/TRBV6-3; clone size: NA
CDR3 protein: CASSPGLAGGPKETQYF; CDR3 DNA: TGTGCCAGCAGCCCCGGACTAGCGGGGGGACCAAAAGAGACCCAGTACTTC; D gene: TRBD2; J gene: TRBJ2-5; V gene: TRBV7-2; clone size: NA
CDR3 protein: CASSPPGQGSTDTQYF; CDR3 DNA: TGTGCCAGCTCACCACCGGGACAGGGGAGCACAGATACGCAGTATTTT; D gene: TRBD1; J gene: TRBJ2-3; V gene: TRBV18; clone size: NA
CDR3 protein: CASSLHPWGLAGSAGELFF; CDR3 DNA: TGTGCCAGCAGCCTCCACCCCTGGGGACTAGCGGGATCCGCCGGGGAGCTGTTTTTT; D gene: TRBD2; J gene: TRBJ2-2; V gene: TRBV9; clone size: NA
CDR3 protein: CATSDLGIDRALVYTF; CDR3 DNA: TGTGCCACCAGTGATTTGGGGATTGACAGGGCCCTTGTCTACACCTTC; D gene: TRBD1; J gene: TRBJ1-2; V gene: TRBV24-1; clone size: NA
CDR3 protein: CSVAPRGEAFF; CDR3 DNA: TGCAGCGTTGCTCCAAGGGGTGAAGCTTTCTTT; D gene: NA; J gene: TRBJ1-1; V gene: TRBV29-1; clone size: NA
CDR3 protein: CASSQDRRAGAHNEQFF; CDR3 DNA: TGTGCCAGCAGCCAAGATAGGAGGGCGGGGGCTCACAATGAGCAGTTCTTC; D gene: NA; J gene: TRBJ2-1; V gene: TRBV3-1/TRBV3-2; clone size: NA
CDR3 protein: CASSYRGDEQYF; CDR3 DNA: TGCGCCAGCAGCTACAGGGGGGACGAGCAGTACTTC; D gene: TRBD1; J gene: TRBJ2-7; V gene: TRBV4-1; clone size: NA
CDR3 protein: CASSGLEETQYF; CDR3 DNA: TGTGCCAGCTCCGGACTAGAAGAGACCCAGTACTTC; D gene: TRBD2; J gene: TRBJ2-5; V gene: TRBV2; clone size: NA
CDR3 protein: CASSPRGLAGSQETQYF; CDR3 DNA: TGTGCCAGCAGTCCCCGGGGACTAGCGGGGAGTCAAGAGACCCAGTACTTC; D gene: TRBD2; J gene: TRBJ2-5; V gene: TRBV27; clone size: NA
CDR3 protein: CASFPSGGSNTGELFF; CDR3 DNA: TGTGCCAGTTTCCCTAGCGGGGGGTCTAACACCGGGGAGCTGTTTTTT; D gene: TRBD2; J gene: TRBJ2-2; V gene: TRBV19; clone size: NA
CDR3 protein: CASSLGGYGNQPQHF; CDR3 DNA: TGTGCCAGCAGCTTGGGAGGGTACGGCAATCAGCCCCAGCATTTT; D gene: NA; J gene: TRBJ1-5; V gene: TRBV5-4; clone size: NA
CDR3 protein: CASSPFSGPGAFF; CDR3 DNA: TGTGCCAGCAGCCCCTTTTCGGGCCCGGGGGCTTTCTTT; D gene: NA; J gene: TRBJ1-1; V gene: TRBV5-6; clone size: NA
CDR3 protein: CASSYPEWDKAYEQYF; CDR3 DNA: TGTGCCAGCAGTTACCCAGAGTGGGACAAGGCCTACGAGCAGTACTTC; D gene: NA; J gene: TRBJ2-7; V gene: TRBV6-2/TRBV6-3; clone size: few